Here is one TCR beta chain with its context. This sample stems from a study of blood T cell repertoires in COVID-19. Recruitment covered about 25 US areas and drew participants whose ages spanned roughly 18 to 90 years. Membership in each cohort depended on participant-reported clinical history. Original data processing: The authors estimated nucleated cell counts from reference gene primer amplification. Profiled with immunoSEQ multiplex PCR; TCRdb holds only in-frame clones, not every one. V, J and clone size are those of that table, while D and trimming were read from the DNA. The sample includes roughly 200,000 clones, 82% seen only once; the top ten take more than 4%. Per germline, CDR1 SGHRS and CDR2 YFSETQ. J lost 3 bases, V lost 1 base, and 1 base had no gene match. The CDR3 is 14 residues long.

Sequenced: PBMCs or T cells enriched from blood (not recorded which). The receptor comes from a woman aged 55-70 years with acute COVID-19. The chain recombines TRBV5-1 with TRBJ2-3, with 8 bases that match TRBD2. The DNA for the CDR3 is TGCGCCAGCAGCTTGTCTAGCGGGACAGATACGCAGTATTTT. It translates to CASSLSSGTDTQYF.